The clone carrying this TCR beta chain was seen a handful of times. Extraction and reverse transcription of RNA yielded cDNA as the sequencing template. Measured with immunoSEQ multiplex PCR; TCRdb has only the in-frame clones, and not every one. This sample carries around 290,000 clones, 55% to 75% of them seen once, and the ten largest clones take more than 1.5%. CDR1 SQVTM and CDR2 ANQGSEA come from the germline V gene. The length of the CDR3 is 15 residues. V dropped 1 base and J dropped 0 bases, with 13 bases sitting between them. The sample belongs to a study of CD8+ T cells in alopecia areata. Study summary: Percentage of affected scalp area was the basis on which treated patients' severity was scored.

Treatment of the sample: oral pan-JAK inhibitor, 5-10 mg twice daily. The clonotype comes from a human donor with alopecia areata. This chain uses TRBV29-1 with TRBJ2-7; D might be TRBD1 or TRBD2, each matching 5 bases. Sequencing was performed on CD4+ T cells sorted from blood, taken at week 24, from a patient treated with tofacitinib. The CDR3 nucleotides are TGCAGCGTTGAAGCCCGCAGGGAGAGCTCCTACGAGCAGTACTTC. Residues: CSVEARRESSYEQYF.